This section outlines one T cell receptor (beta chain) sequence together with its context. Its antigen remains unknown. TCR beta cDNA libraries had unique molecular identifiers. Roughly 500,000 cDNA molecules were obtained per 1 to 10 million input T cells. TCRdb re-derived calls from the PCR reads in MiXCR, one entry per CDR3 protein. This table holds some 700,000 distinct CDR3 sequences, around 64% found once. J was trimmed by 5 bases and V by 2 bases; bases with no gene match: 10. CDR1 is SQVTM and CDR2 is ANQGSEA in the germline V gene. The CDR3 consists of 15 residues. The data originate from a study of post-analysis software for immune sequencing data. About the research overall: As for disease course, relapsing-remitting, secondary progressive and progressive-relapsing multiple sclerosis were all included. Study-level results: Diversity measured as normalized Chao1 was significantly lower in multiple sclerosis patients than in controls. Under the F measure, samples that were prepared in one batch clustered strongly together. Four or five TRBV segments (TRBV5-6, TRBV5-1 and TRBV20-1 among them) occurred more frequently in patients than in controls.

The source is a girl aged 2 to 9 with multiple sclerosis. J is TRBJ2-5 and V is TRBV29-1, with 8 bases that match TRBD2. Input material: blood. For the CDR3, the DNA is TGCAGCGTTGAATCCCAGCGGGGGCCTCGGGAGACCCAGTACTTC. Translation: CSVESQRGPRETQYF.